A selection of T cell receptor beta chains follows, all from one sample in a study of control samples from healthy donors and cancer patients. Sequenced by immunoSEQ multiplex PCR; TCRdb stores in-frame clones only, minus some. The data contain approximately 89,000 clones, around 85% of them singletons. Input material: blood. Receptor source: a middle-aged woman in good health. CDR3s include the opening cysteine and the closing phenylalanine or tryptophan. The order of the fields is CDR3 length, J gene, V gene, D gene, clone size, CDR3 DNA, CDR3 protein. The D gene is left open where the match is weak. Clone size appears in some rows only: once, few, many, or a class for an expanded clone.

>17|TRBJ1-2|TRBV4-3|TRBD1|-
TGCGCCAGCAGCTCCCGACCCCGTACAGGGGAGTACTATGGCTACACCTTC
CASSSRPRTGEYYGYTF
>14|TRBJ1-4|TRBV6-5|-|-
TGTGCCAGCAGGCCCCCCGGGTTGGGTGAAAAACTGTTTTTT
CASRPPGLGEKLFF
>13|TRBJ1-1|TRBV2|-|-
TGTGCCAGCACTTCGGACCTGGGGGCTGAAGCTTTCTTT
CASTSDLGAEAFF
>15|TRBJ1-1|TRBV5-1|-|once
TGCGCCAGCAGCTTTGGTGCAGGGATGAACACTGAAGCTTTCTTT
CASSFGAGMNTEAFF
>12|TRBJ1-1|TRBV7-2|-|once
TGTGCCAGCAGCCCAAGGGGGACTGAAGCTTTCTTT
CASSPRGTEAFF
>15|TRBJ1-2|TRBV7-2|-|-
TGTGCCAGCAGCTTAATTTTGTTTGGGGGGCGGGCCTACACCTTC
CASSLILFGGRAYTF
>14|TRBJ2-3|TRBV6-5|-|-
TGTGCCAGCAGTCGGACCCTTCGCACAGATACGCAGTATTTT
CASSRTLRTDTQYF
>16|TRBJ1-6|TRBV30|-|-
TGTGCCTGGAGTGTGAGTGGGGGACGGGGAGGTTCACCCCTCCACTTT
CAWSVSGGRGGSPLHF
>14|TRBJ1-2|TRBV30|-|-
TGTGCCTGGAGTGTACAAAGCTGGAGGAGTGGCTACACCTTC
CAWSVQSWRSGYTF
>13|TRBJ1-6|TRBV12-3/TRBV12-4|-|-
TGTGCCAGCAGTTTGGAGCTCCGAGGACCCCTCCACTTT
CASSLELRGPLHF
>13|TRBJ1-6|TRBV7-9|-|-
TGTGCCAGCAGCTCGGACGGGAATTCACCCCTCCACTTT
CASSSDGNSPLHF
>13|TRBJ1-1|TRBV5-6|-|-
TGTGCCAGCAGCTTGCGGACAGACACTGAAGCTTTCTTT
CASSLRTDTEAFF
>14|TRBJ2-3|TRBV2|TRBD2|-
TGTGCCAGCAGTGTGCGGGGGGGCACAGATACGCAGTATTTT
CASSVRGGTDTQYF
>20|TRBJ2-5|TRBV3-1/TRBV3-2|-|-
TGTGCCAGCAGCCAAGATCTGCCCCCGGGTGAGGTAGGGGGGCCAGAGACCCAGTACTTC
CASSQDLPPGEVGGPETQYF
>11|TRBJ2-1|TRBV13|TRBD1|-
TGTGCCAGCAGCTTAACAGGGGGCCAGTTCTTC
CASSLTGGQFF
>14|TRBJ2-3|TRBV5-1|-|few
TGCGCCAGCAGCTTGGCCGTCGAGGGAGGTACGCAGTATTTT
CASSLAVEGGTQYF
>16|TRBJ2-1|TRBV15|TRBD2|-
TGTGCCACCAGCAGGGCCCCGGCTAGCGGGGGCAATGAGCAGTTCTTC
CATSRAPASGGNEQFF
>12|TRBJ1-3|TRBV20-1|-|-
TGCAGTGCTAGTACTACTGGAAACACCATATATTTT
CSASTTGNTIYF
>12|TRBJ1-5|TRBV5-6|TRBD1|-
TGTGCCAGCAGCTCAGGGGGGCAGCCCCAGCATTTT
CASSSGGQPQHF
>14|TRBJ1-2|TRBV18|TRBD1|few
TGTGCCAGCTCACCGGACGGGACAGGGGTTGTTGCCACCTTC
CASSPDGTGVVATF
>15|TRBJ2-2|TRBV15|-|-
TGTGCCACCAGCATGTTACAGGGATTAGCCGGGGAGCTGTTTTTT
CATSMLQGLAGELFF
>15|TRBJ1-6|TRBV27|-|-
TGTGCCAGCAGTAAAGGGGCAGGGGATGACTCACCCCTCCACTTT
CASSKGAGDDSPLHF
>14|TRBJ2-3|TRBV9|TRBD2|-
TGTGCCAGCAGCGCTAGCGGGAGCACAGATACGCAGTATTTT
CASSASGSTDTQYF
>15|TRBJ2-1|TRBV9|-|-
TGTGCCAGCAGCGTAGCCCAACAGGGTTTTAATGAGCAGTTCTTC
CASSVAQQGFNEQFF
>15|TRBJ2-2|TRBV7-2|-|many
TGTGCCAGCAGCTTATTTGTGGGGGTTCCCGGGGAGCTGTTTTTT
CASSLFVGVPGELFF
>17|TRBJ2-2|TRBV4-3|TRBD2|once
TGCGCCAGCAGCCAGAGGACGAGCGGGGGGGCCCCCGGGGAGCTGTTTTTT
CASSQRTSGGAPGELFF
>14|TRBJ2-7|TRBV5-1|TRBD1|-
TGCGCCAGCAGCTTGACGGGACAGATTTACGAGCAGTACTTC
CASSLTGQIYEQYF
>18|TRBJ1-3|TRBV12-5|TRBD1|-
TGTGCTAGTGGTTCCACCTATTCGGGGACAGGGGAAAGAAACACCATATATTTT
CASGSTYSGTGERNTIYF
>17|TRBJ1-2|TRBV5-6|-|once
TGTGCCAGCAGCTCCTTGTCCCGGGACATCGGAGCCTATGGCTACACCTTC
CASSSLSRDIGAYGYTF
>13|TRBJ2-1|TRBV19|-|-
TGTGCCAGTAGTATAGGCACGAACAATGAGCAGTTCTTC
CASSIGTNNEQFF
>15|TRBJ1-6|TRBV6-2/TRBV6-3|-|once
TGTGCCAGCAGCCCTCCGGAGAGACAAAATTCACCCCTCCACTTT
CASSPPERQNSPLHF
>14|TRBJ2-1|TRBV6-2/TRBV6-3|-|-
TGTGCCAGCAGCCGTCCGGGGGAGGGGGTACCGCAGTTCTTC
CASSRPGEGVPQFF
>14|TRBJ1-5|TRBV6-2/TRBV6-3|-|-
TGTGCCAGCAGTTACCGACAGCTCAATCAGCCCCAGCATTTT
CASSYRQLNQPQHF
>11|TRBJ2-5|TRBV20-1|-|-
TGCAGTGCTAGGCGGCAAGAGACCCAGTACTTC
CSARRQETQYF
>13|TRBJ1-1|TRBV30|-|-
TGTGCCTGGAGGGCCTATCGGAACACTGAAGCTTTCTTT
CAWRAYRNTEAFF
>13|TRBJ1-2|TRBV12-3/TRBV12-4|TRBD1|-
TGTGCCAGCAGTCCGACAGGGCCCTATGGCTACACCTTC
CASSPTGPYGYTF
>18|TRBJ1-6|TRBV27|TRBD1|-
TGTGCCAGCAGTTTATCGACAACAGGGGGCTCCTATAATTCACCCCTCCACTTT
CASSLSTTGGSYNSPLHF
>14|TRBJ1-1|TRBV7-2|TRBD1|-
TGTGCCAGCAGCTTTAAGACAGGGAACCCTGAAGCTTTCTTT
CASSFKTGNPEAFF
>14|TRBJ2-1|TRBV5-1|TRBD1|-
TGCGCCAGCAGCCTGGGACAGAACTACAATGAGCAGTTCTTC
CASSLGQNYNEQFF
>15|TRBJ2-7|TRBV3-1/TRBV3-2|TRBD1|-
TGTGCCAGCAGACCATCGGGACAGGGTCTCTACGAGCAGTACTTC
CASRPSGQGLYEQYF
>16|TRBJ1-2|TRBV6-5|TRBD1|few
TGTGCCAGCAGTTACTCTCGGACAGGGGGTAACTATGGCTACACCTTC
CASSYSRTGGNYGYTF
>16|TRBJ2-1|TRBV10-1|-|-
TGCGCCAGCAGTGGGTCCCCTGGAGCCTCCTACAATGAGCAGTTCTTC
CASSGSPGASYNEQFF
>16|TRBJ2-3|TRBV13|-|-
TGTGCCAGCAGCCTACGCCGTGACAGAAGCACAGATACGCAGTATTTT
CASSLRRDRSTDTQYF
>15|TRBJ2-3|TRBV7-8|TRBD1|few
TGTGCCAGCAGCGAAAGGGGGCTGATCACAGATACGCAGTATTTT
CASSERGLITDTQYF
>15|TRBJ2-1|TRBV6-6|-|-
TGTGCCAGCAGTTACCTGACAGTTTCCTACAATGAGCAGTTCTTC
CASSYLTVSYNEQFF
>19|TRBJ2-1|TRBV19|-|-
TGTGCCAGTAGTATTGATTGGAGAACTAGCGTAGGGGGGTACAATGAGCAGTTCTTC
CASSIDWRTSVGGYNEQFF
>12|TRBJ1-1|TRBV29-1|-|-
TGCAGCGTCGGCAGGGGAGACACTGAAGCTTTCTTT
CSVGRGDTEAFF
>15|TRBJ1-2|TRBV21-1|-|-
TGTGCCAGCAGCAAAACCCCTCGACAGGGGCATGGCTACACCTTC
CASSKTPRQGHGYTF
>16|TRBJ2-7|TRBV18|-|-
TGTGCCAGCTCACCAGTGGACAGACCTTATTCCTACGAGCAGTACTTC
CASSPVDRPYSYEQYF
>17|TRBJ2-7|TRBV6-1|TRBD2|-
TGTGCCAGCAGTGGCCCCGGTTCTCTAGCGGGGGGTAAAGAGCAGTACTTC
CASSGPGSLAGGKEQYF
>17|TRBJ2-3|TRBV12-1|-|-
TGTGCCAGCAGTCCAAGGACTAGCGGGGACCACACAGATACGCAGTATTTT
CASSPRTSGDHTDTQYF
>14|TRBJ2-1|TRBV5-1|TRBD2|-
TGCGCCAGCAGCCAACTAGCGGACTACAATGAGCAGTTCTTC
CASSQLADYNEQFF
>13|TRBJ2-7|TRBV7-9|-|few
TGTGCCAGCAGCTTAGAGGGCCAGTACGAGCAGTACTTC
CASSLEGQYEQYF
>15|TRBJ1-5|TRBV6-1|-|-
TGTGCCAGCAGTGAAGCGGGAGGGCAGGGTCAGACCCAGCATTTT
CASSEAGGQGQTQHF
>14|TRBJ2-7|TRBV7-2|TRBD2|few
TGTGCCAGCAGCACCACTAGCGGGAACCACGAGCAGTACTTC
CASSTTSGNHEQYF